The 32 T cell receptor beta chains listed next were all sequenced from one sample in a study of blood T cell repertoires in COVID-19 (dated by TCRdb to 2018 to 2021). The library relied on the immunoSEQ multiplex PCR assay. TCRdb obtained this table from immuneACCESS and retained in-frame rearrangements with V and J assigned. These tables miss some clones; where compared with another copy, unresolved V genes account for less than half of the shortfall, and the remainder is unexplained. Here the sample has 130,000 to 150,000 clones; around 84% occur a single time. The ten largest make up around two fifths of the sample. The sample consisted of peripheral blood. These receptors were taken from a human donor in a cohort sampled during active COVID-19.

This chain uses TRBV28 with TRBJ1-5, with a tentative D call TRBD1 (5 bases). The V gene lost 1 base and the J gene lost 5 bases, with 9 bases spanning the gap. The CDR3 is made up of 14 amino acids. Germline V gene sequence: CDR1 MDHEN, CDR2 SYDVKM. CDR3: CASSLFREDQPQHF. CDR3 nucleotide sequence: TGTGCCAGCAGTTTATTCAGGGAGGATCAGCCCCAGCATTTT. The whole variable domain, remainder taken from reference TRBV28 and TRBJ1-5, is DVKVTQSSRYLVKRTGEKVFLECVQDMDHENMFWYRQDPGLGLRLIYFSYDVKMKEKGDIPEGYSVSREKKERFSLILESASTNQTSMYLCASSLFREDQPQHFGDGTRLSIL.

The chain is built from TRBV7-2 and TRBJ1-1; D is perhaps TRBD1 (5 bases). The CDR3 loop spans 15 amino acids. In germline, CDR1 is SGHTA, CDR2 FQGNSA. Trimming cost V 5 bases and J 0 bases, with 13 bases left between them. This chain's CDR3 is CASSPVGGMNTEAFF. The CDR3 DNA reads TGTGCCAGCAGCCCCGTGGGGGGGATGAACACTGAAGCTTTCTTT.

The chain combines TRBV19 with TRBJ1-5; D might be TRBD1 (5 bases). Germline V gene lookup returns CDR1 LNHDA and CDR2 SQIVND (reference sequence). Trimming pared 8 bases from V and 5 bases from J, leaving 19 bases between. The CDR3 runs 15 residues. CDR3 in amino acids: CASEGGRAIHQPQHF. For the CDR3, the DNA is TGTGCCAGTGAGGGAGGCAGGGCCATCCATCAGCCCCAGCATTTT. Full variable domain (rest looked up from reference TRBV19 and TRBJ1-5): DGGITQSPKYLFRKEGQNVTLSCEQNLNHDAMYWYRQDPGQGLRLIYYSQIVNDFQKGDIAEGYSVSREKKESFPLTVTSAQKNPTAFYLCASEGGRAIHQPQHFGDGTRLSIL.

The chain links TRBV4-2 to TRBJ2-7, with a possible D match to TRBD2 (5 bases). V gave up 1 base and J gave up 3 bases, with 16 bases separating them. The CDR3 totals 16 residues. Germline values: CDR1 LGHNA, CDR2 YNFKEQ. The DNA of the CDR3 is TGTGCCAGCAGCCAAGCGGGAACCGCAACGGGCTACGAGCAGTACTTC. Encoded protein: CASSQAGTATGYEQYF.

V is TRBV2 and J is TRBJ2-5, with D perhaps matching TRBD2 (7 bases). This CDR3 contains 13 residues. Germline V gene sequence: CDR1 SNHLY, CDR2 FYNNEI. Trimming stripped 8 bases from V and 4 bases from J, with 14 bases between. The CDR3 region is CASVNREGETQYF. CDR3 nucleotides: TGTGCCAGCGTGAACAGGGAGGGAGAGACCCAGTACTTC.

The chain couples TRBV18 to TRBJ2-3; the match to TRBD2 covers 7 bases. Trimming at V came to 1 base and at J to 0 bases, leaving 7 bases not matched to a gene. The CDR3 has 17 residues. Germline loops: CDR1 KGHSH, CDR2 LQKENI. CDR3 DNA sequence: TGTGCCAGCTCACCACGTACCCCAGCGGGGAGCACAGATACGCAGTATTTT. It codes for CASSPRTPAGSTDTQYF.

The chain is built from TRBV18 and TRBJ2-5, with TRBD2 matching over 7 bases. Germline V gives CDR1 KGHSH, CDR2 LQKENI. CDR3 size: 15 residues. V lost 2 bases, J lost 5 bases, and 8 bases stayed unmatched. Here the CDR3 DNA reads TGTGCCAGCTCACCAACAGCCGTCGGGGGGGAGACCCAGTACTTC. As protein: CASSPTAVGGETQYF.

The CDR3 DNA reads TGTGCCAGCAGCTGGGACCGGGACAGCCAGAGGTATGAGCAGTTCTTC. Its protein product is CASSWDRDSQRYEQFF. The rearrangement uses TRBV13 and TRBJ2-1, with TRBD1 matching over 7 bases. Trimming cost V 4 bases and J 8 bases; bases outside gene matches: 14. This CDR3 is built from 16 residues. The germline V gene encodes CDR1 PRHDT and CDR2 FYEKMQ (reference sequence).

V usage is TRBV29-1 and J usage is TRBJ2-1; 11 bases agree with TRBD2. The germline gives CDR1 SQVTM, CDR2 ANQGSEA. The CDR3 sequence is 14 residues long. J gave up 4 bases and V 6 bases, and 5 bases lay outside the gene matches. For the CDR3, the DNA is TGCAGCGTAGCCTCTAGCGGGGGGTACAATGAGCAGTTCTTC. This codes for CSVASSGGYNEQFF.

This clone was detected once. The chain employs TRBV5-6 and TRBJ1-2, with a possible D match to TRBD1 (6 bases). The CDR3 sequence is 16 residues long. Germline CDR1 reads SGHDT; CDR2 reads YYEEEE. Trimming removed 3 bases from V and 0 bases from J, with 15 bases in between. CDR3: CASSYGRGATNYGYTF. CDR3 nucleotides: TGTGCCAGCAGCTACGGCAGGGGCGCTACTAACTATGGCTACACCTTC.

The gene calls are TRBV9 and TRBJ2-7, with D possibly matching TRBD2 (5 bases). The V and J ends lost 4 bases and 7 bases respectively, with 21 bases between them. This CDR3 spans 15 amino acids. Germline loops: CDR1 SGDLS, CDR2 YYNGEE. The CDR3 region is CASSPLQAGVREQYF. DNA for the CDR3: TGTGCCAGCAGCCCCCTTCAAGCCGGGGTGCGGGAGCAGTACTTC.

The chain links TRBV3-1 (or the pseudogene TRBV3-2) to TRBJ2-6, with D possibly TRBD2 on 6 matching bases. Germline CDR1 LGHDT, CDR2 YNNKEL (reference sequence). This CDR3 is built from 17 residues. V lost 3 bases to trimming and J lost 4 bases, with 16 bases between them. The CDR3 is CASSQPGLTEGANVLTF. CDR3 sequence (DNA): TGTGCCAGCAGCCAGCCGGGACTGACGGAGGGGGCCAACGTCCTGACTTTC.

The chain is built from TRBV11-2 and TRBJ1-6; D is unclear. Trimming stripped 1 base from V and 9 bases from J, with 16 bases between. The CDR3 is 16 residues long. Germline V gives CDR1 SGHAT, CDR2 FQNNGV. CDR3 bases: TGTGCCAGCAGCTTAGGAGGTCTCGTTTTTGGTTCACCCCTCCACTTT. Translating it yields CASSLGGLVFGSPLHF.

This clone was detected only a few times. The chain joins TRBV28 to TRBJ2-1, with 8 bases identical to TRBD2. V dropped 6 bases and J dropped 7; count of bases not matched to a gene: 11. This CDR3 contains 15 residues. Germline CDR1 and CDR2: MDHEN and SYDVKM. In DNA, the CDR3 is TGTGCCAGCAGAACTAGCGGTGTCTCCTGGAATGAGCAGTTCTTC. This gives the protein CASRTSGVSWNEQFF.

This chain uses TRBV30 with TRBJ2-2, with 8 bases fitting TRBD1. CDR1 is GTSNPN, CDR2 SVGIG, per germline (reference sequence). V lost 4 bases to trimming and J lost 5 bases; unmatched junction nucleotides: 6. This CDR3 is 14 amino acids long. The CDR3 loop reads CAWNQGAGTGELFF. The CDR3, as DNA: TGTGCCTGGAACCAGGGGGCAGGGACCGGGGAGCTGTTTTTT.

The chain has TRBV9 and TRBJ2-7; D possibly corresponds to TRBD2 (7 bases). Germline values: CDR1 SGDLS, CDR2 YYNGEE. This CDR3 has 16 residues. Trimming left V 4 bases short and J 2 bases short, with 19 bases between. CDR3 in DNA: TGTGCCAGCAGCCCCACCCCGGCGGGGGCACCCTACGAGCAGTACTTC. It yields the protein CASSPTPAGAPYEQYF.

The V gene is TRBV9, the J gene TRBJ1-3, with D possibly being TRBD1 (5 bases). CDR3 length equals 15 residues. Trimming pared 4 bases from V and 2 bases from J, leaving 13 bases between. The V gene's germline CDR1 is SGDLS and CDR2 YYNGEE. For the CDR3, the DNA is TGTGCCAGCAGCCTGGGGGGTAATCCTGGAAACACCATATATTTT. The encoded protein is CASSLGGNPGNTIYF.

V and J are TRBV4-3 and TRBJ2-1, with 7 bases matching TRBD1. Germline V gene sequence: CDR1 LGHNA, CDR2 YSLEER. This CDR3 has 17 residues. The V segment lost 0 bases and the J segment 5 bases; nucleotides outside the gene matches: 10. CDR3 sequence reads: CASSQDRFRGTNNEQFF. CDR3 coding DNA: TGCGCCAGCAGCCAAGATCGGTTCAGGGGGACAAACAATGAGCAGTTCTTC.

The V and J genes are TRBV12-3 or TRBV12-4 and TRBJ2-7, with 7 bases identical to TRBD1. CDR3 length: 13 residues. V gave up 3 bases and J gave up 9 bases; unmatched junction bases: 8. CDR3 loop: CASSFRDRSGQYF. DNA for the CDR3: TGTGCCAGCAGTTTCCGGGACAGATCTGGGCAGTACTTC.

The DNA for the CDR3 is TGTGCCAGCAGCCCACAGGGGAGCCCTAACTATGGCTACACCTTC. Its translation is CASSPQGSPNYGYTF. V and J are TRBV7-2 and TRBJ1-2; TRBD1 aligns across 7 bases. Germline assignment: CDR1 SGHTA and CDR2 FQGNSA. The CDR3 is 15 amino acids. V was clipped by 5 bases and J by 0 bases; unmatched bases: 6.

V and J are TRBV9 and TRBJ1-2; 8 positions match TRBD1. There are 14 residues in the CDR3. Looked up from germline, CDR1 is SGDLS and CDR2 is YYNGEE. Germline trimming cut 6 bases from V and 7 bases from J; bases unmatched to any gene: 11. The CDR3 sequence: CASTFDGQGVGYTF. Here the CDR3 DNA reads TGTGCCAGCACCTTCGACGGACAGGGAGTTGGCTACACCTTC.

The sample holds a few counts of this clone. This sequence joins TRBV5-4 and TRBJ2-7, with D perhaps matching TRBD1 (6 bases). The ends were cut back, 2 bases at V and 5 bases at J, with 14 bases in the middle. Germline V lookup: CDR1 SGHNT, CDR2 YYREEE (reference sequence). This CDR3 spans 14 amino acids. The CDR3 sequence: CASSFRQGQDEQYF. CDR3 nucleotide sequence: TGTGCCAGCAGCTTTCGGCAGGGGCAGGACGAGCAGTACTTC. Full variable domain (missing parts from reference TRBV5-4 and TRBJ2-7): ETGVTQSPTHLIKTRGQQVTLRCSSQSGHNTVSWYQQALGQGPQFIFQYYREEENGRGNFPPRFSGLQFPNYSSELNVNALELDDSALYLCASSFRQGQDEQYFGPGTRLTVT.

As to this clone: The same CDR3 also results from other DNA sequences found in this sample. J is TRBJ2-5 and V is TRBV18; tentative D call: TRBD1 (5 bases). CDR1 and CDR2 from the germline V gene are KGHSH and LQKENI. Trimming took 3 bases from V and 4 from J, leaving 9 bases between them. CDR3 length: 13 residues. CDR3 nucleotide sequence: TGTGCCAGCTCACCGGGGCAGGGAGAGACCCAGTACTTC. Translating it yields CASSPGQGETQYF.

V is TRBV12-3 or TRBV12-4 and J is TRBJ2-2; no definite D call. V lost 7 bases and J lost 4, with 7 bases in between. The CDR3 length is 12 residues. In DNA form, the CDR3 reads TGTGCCAGCAAAATCGTCACCGGGGAGCTGTTTTTT. It yields the protein CASKIVTGELFF.

The chain joins TRBV6-5 to TRBJ1-6, with 7 bases that match TRBD1. The V and J ends lost 2 bases and 7 bases, in that order; junction bases with no gene match: 8. The CDR3 totals 16 residues. Per the germline V gene, CDR1 is MNHEY and CDR2 is SVGAGI. Here the CDR3 reads CASSYTTGTANSPLHF. The CDR3 region has the DNA TGTGCCAGCAGTTACACAACCGGGACAGCCAATTCACCCCTCCACTTT.

This chain uses TRBV18 with TRBJ1-2; D is perhaps TRBD1 (5 bases). Germline CDR1 reads KGHSH; CDR2 reads LQKENI. Trimming shortened V by 3 bases and J by 8 bases, and 16 bases separated the two germline ends. The CDR3 length is 14 residues. Written as DNA, the CDR3 is TGTGCCAGCTCACCTGGACCTATGAAGGGGGGCTACACCTTC. Translating gives CASSPGPMKGGYTF.

This clone was seen only a few times. The V call is TRBV30, the J call TRBJ2-7; 7 bases match TRBD2. V was pared by 5 bases and J by 1 base, with 2 bases of the junction left unmatched. This CDR3 has 12 amino acids. Germline V gives CDR1 GTSNPN, CDR2 SVGIG (reference sequence). Here the CDR3 reads CAWGGGSYEQYF. The DNA of the CDR3 is TGTGCCTGGGGCGGGGGTTCCTACGAGCAGTACTTC.

The V and J genes are TRBV6-1 and TRBJ2-5, with TRBD2 identical over 9 bases. In germline, CDR1 is MNHNS, CDR2 SASEGT. Trimming cost V 1 base and J 6 bases; bases outside gene matches: 3. The CDR3 contains 14 residues. This chain's CDR3 is CASSEGAGGQTQYF. Written as DNA, the CDR3 is TGTGCCAGCAGTGAAGGAGCGGGGGGCCAGACCCAGTACTTC.

V gene TRBV3-1 (or the pseudogene TRBV3-2) combines with J gene TRBJ1-4; D remains unclear. Germline V CDR1 and CDR2: LGHDT, YNNKEL (reference sequence). Trimming removed 3 bases from V and 12 bases from J, with 8 bases in between. This CDR3 region has 11 residues. CDR3 in amino acids: CASSQAGELFF. Here the CDR3 DNA reads TGTGCCAGCAGCCAGGCCGGGGAACTGTTTTTT.

The count of this clone is one. This sequence joins TRBV28 and TRBJ1-2; no firm D call. Germline-derived CDR1 and CDR2 are MDHEN and SYDVKM. This CDR3 region has 15 residues. The V and J ends lost 6 bases and 4 bases respectively, with 18 bases between them. The CDR3 DNA reads as TGTGCCAGCAGCCGAAGCTCAGGAGGCGTCTATGGCTACACCTTC. Its protein product is CASSRSSGGVYGYTF.

The chain combines TRBV30 with TRBJ1-1, with no clear D. The CDR3 is made up of 13 amino acids. Germline CDR1 GTSNPN, CDR2 SVGIG (reference sequence). The V end was cut by 3 bases, the J end by 7 bases, with 15 bases between. Here the CDR3 DNA reads TGTGCCTGGAGACCAACCCAGGCCGGTGAAGCTTTCTTT. The encoded protein is CAWRPTQAGEAFF.

The chain combines TRBV4-2 with TRBJ1-4; D is unresolved. Germline CDR1 reads LGHNA; CDR2 reads YNFKEQ. V lost 0 bases to trimming and J lost 8 bases, with 7 bases between them. The CDR3 runs to 13 residues. The CDR3 spells CASSQDWREKLFF. CDR3 DNA: TGTGCCAGCAGCCAAGATTGGCGGGAAAAACTGTTTTTT.